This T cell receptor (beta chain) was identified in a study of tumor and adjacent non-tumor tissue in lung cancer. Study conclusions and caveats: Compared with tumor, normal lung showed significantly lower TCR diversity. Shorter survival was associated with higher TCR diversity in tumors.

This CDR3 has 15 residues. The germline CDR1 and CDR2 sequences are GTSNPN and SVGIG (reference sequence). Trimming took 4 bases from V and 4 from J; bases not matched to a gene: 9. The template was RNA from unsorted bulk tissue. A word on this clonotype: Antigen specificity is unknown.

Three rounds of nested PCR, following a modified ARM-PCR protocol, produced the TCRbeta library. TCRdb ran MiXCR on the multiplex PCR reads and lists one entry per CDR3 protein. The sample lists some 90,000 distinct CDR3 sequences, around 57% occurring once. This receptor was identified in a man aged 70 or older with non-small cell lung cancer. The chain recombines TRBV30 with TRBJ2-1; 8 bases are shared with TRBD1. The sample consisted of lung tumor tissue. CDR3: CAWNYGQGIYNEQFF. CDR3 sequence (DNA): TGTGCCTGGAACTATGGACAGGGTATATACAATGAGCAGTTCTTC.